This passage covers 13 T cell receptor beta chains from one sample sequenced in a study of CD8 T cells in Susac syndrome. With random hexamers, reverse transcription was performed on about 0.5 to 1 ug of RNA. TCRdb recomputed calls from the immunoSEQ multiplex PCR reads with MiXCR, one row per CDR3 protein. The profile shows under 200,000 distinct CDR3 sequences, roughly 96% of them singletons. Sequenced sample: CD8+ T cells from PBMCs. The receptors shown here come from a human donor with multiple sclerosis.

Here the CDR3 DNA reads TGCAGTGCTAGTGGCCCGGAAGGGGGAAATGAGCAGTTCTTC. Its protein product is CSASGPEGGNEQFF. J is TRBJ2-1 and V is TRBV20-1, with a weak D call TRBD1 (6 bases). V shed 3 bases and J shed 7 bases, with 16 bases lying between them. CDR3 size: 14 residues. CDR1 is DFQATT and CDR2 is SNEGSKA in the germline V gene (reference sequence).

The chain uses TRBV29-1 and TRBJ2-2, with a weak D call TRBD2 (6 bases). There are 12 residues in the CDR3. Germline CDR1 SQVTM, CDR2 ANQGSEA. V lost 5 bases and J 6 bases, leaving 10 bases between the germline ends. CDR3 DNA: TGCAGCGTTTTGAGGGAGGCCGGGGAGCTGTTTTTT. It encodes CSVLREAGELFF.

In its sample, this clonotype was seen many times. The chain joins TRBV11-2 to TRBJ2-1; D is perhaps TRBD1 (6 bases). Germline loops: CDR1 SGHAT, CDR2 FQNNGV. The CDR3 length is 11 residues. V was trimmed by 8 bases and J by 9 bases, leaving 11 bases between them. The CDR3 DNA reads TGTGCCAGCTCTTTAGGGGGTGAGCAGTTCTTC. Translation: CASSLGGEQFF. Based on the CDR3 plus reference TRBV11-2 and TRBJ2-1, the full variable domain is EAGVAQSPRYKIIEKRQSVAFWCNPISGHATLYWYQQILGQGPKLLIQFQNNGVVDDSQLPKDRFSAERLKGVDSTLKIQPAKLEDSAVYLCASSLGGEQFFGPGTRLTVL.

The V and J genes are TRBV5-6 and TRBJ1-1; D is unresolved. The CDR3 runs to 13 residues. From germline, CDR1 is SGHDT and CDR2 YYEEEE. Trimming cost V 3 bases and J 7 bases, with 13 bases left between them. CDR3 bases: TGTGCCAGCAGCTGGACCTTCGCTGTTGAAGCTTTCTTT. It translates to CASSWTFAVEAFF. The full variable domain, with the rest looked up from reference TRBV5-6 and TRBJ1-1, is DAGVTQSPTHLIKTRGQQVTLRCSPKSGHDTVSWYQQALGQGPQFIFQYYEEEERQRGNFPDRFSGHQFPNYSSELNVNALLLGDSALYLCASSWTFAVEAFFGQGTRLTVV.

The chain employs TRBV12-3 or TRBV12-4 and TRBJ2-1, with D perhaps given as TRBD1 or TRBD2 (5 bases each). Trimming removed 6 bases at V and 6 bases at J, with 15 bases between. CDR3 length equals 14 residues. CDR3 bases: TGTGCCAGCAGCCAAGAGGGGACGGTCAATGAGCAGTTCTTC. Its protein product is CASSQEGTVNEQFF.

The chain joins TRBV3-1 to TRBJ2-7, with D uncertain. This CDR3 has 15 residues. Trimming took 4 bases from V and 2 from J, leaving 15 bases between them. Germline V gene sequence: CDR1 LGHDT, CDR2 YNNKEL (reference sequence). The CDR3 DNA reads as TGTGCCAGCAGCCCGGAGCTGGCGAGAACCTACGAGCAGTACTTC. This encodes CASSPELARTYEQYF.

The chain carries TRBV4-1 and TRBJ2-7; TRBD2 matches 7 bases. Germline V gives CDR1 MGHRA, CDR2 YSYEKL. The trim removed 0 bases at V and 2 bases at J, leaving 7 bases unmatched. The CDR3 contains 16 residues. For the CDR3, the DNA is TGCGCCAGCAGCCAAGATCTTGGCGGGGGACCCTACGAGCAGTACTTC. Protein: CASSQDLGGGPYEQYF.

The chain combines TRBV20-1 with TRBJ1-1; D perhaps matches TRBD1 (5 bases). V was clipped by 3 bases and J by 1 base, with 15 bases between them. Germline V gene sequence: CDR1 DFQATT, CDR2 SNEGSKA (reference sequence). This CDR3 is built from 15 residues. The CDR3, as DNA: TGCAGTGCTAGGCGACGGGGGACCGGGAACACTGAAGCTTTCTTT. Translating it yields CSARRRGTGNTEAFF.

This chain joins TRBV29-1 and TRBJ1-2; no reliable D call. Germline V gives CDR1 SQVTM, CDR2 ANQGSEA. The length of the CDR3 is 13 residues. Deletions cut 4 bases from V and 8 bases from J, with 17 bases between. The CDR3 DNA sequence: TGCAGCGTTGTCCTCCCAGGCAGTTACGGCTACACCTTC. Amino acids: CSVVLPGSYGYTF.

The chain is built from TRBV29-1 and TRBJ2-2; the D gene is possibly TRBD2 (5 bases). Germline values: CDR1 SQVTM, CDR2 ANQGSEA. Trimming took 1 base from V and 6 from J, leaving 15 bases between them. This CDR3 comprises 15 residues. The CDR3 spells CSVEGDYGRAGELFF. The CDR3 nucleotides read TGCAGCGTTGAAGGAGACTACGGTAGGGCCGGGGAGCTGTTTTTT.

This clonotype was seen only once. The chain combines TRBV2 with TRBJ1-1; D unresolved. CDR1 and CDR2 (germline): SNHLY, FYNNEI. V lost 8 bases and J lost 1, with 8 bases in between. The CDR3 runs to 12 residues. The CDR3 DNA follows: TGTGCCAGCTTTTGGGGGAACACTGAAGCTTTCTTT. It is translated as CASFWGNTEAFF. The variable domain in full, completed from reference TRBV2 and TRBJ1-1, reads EPEVTQTPSHQVTQMGQEVILRCVPISNHLYFYWYRQILGQKVEFLVSFYNNEISEKSEIFDDQFSVERPDGSNFTLKIRSTKLEDSAMYFCASFWGNTEAFFGQGTRLTVV.

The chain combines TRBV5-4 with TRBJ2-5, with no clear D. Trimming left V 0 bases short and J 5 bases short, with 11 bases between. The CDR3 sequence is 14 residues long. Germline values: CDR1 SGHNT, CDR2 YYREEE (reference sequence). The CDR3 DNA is TGTGCCAGCAGCTTGGTTGCCCGATCGGAGACCCAGTACTTC. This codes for CASSLVARSETQYF.

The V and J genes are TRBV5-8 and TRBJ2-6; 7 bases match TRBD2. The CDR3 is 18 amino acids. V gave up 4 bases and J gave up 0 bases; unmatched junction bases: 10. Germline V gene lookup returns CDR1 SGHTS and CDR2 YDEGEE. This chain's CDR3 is CASSGGVMALSGANVLTF. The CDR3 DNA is TGTGCCAGCAGCGGGGGGGTTATGGCCCTCTCTGGGGCCAACGTCCTGACTTTC.